This T cell receptor (beta chain) was found in a study of cytomegalovirus exposure and HLA in healthy donors. PCR employed 60 Vbeta and 13 Jbeta primers. The protocol was immunoSEQ multiplex PCR, while the TCRdb copy is restricted to in-frame clones and leaves out a portion. The repertoire has approximately 110,000 clones, about 74% of them found once; the top ten carry about 4%. Regarding this clone: No conserved phenylalanine or tryptophan ends this CDR3, so it is likely a read error.

The CDR3 is made up of 15 amino acids. V lost 5 bases and J lost 3; bases outside the gene matches: 6. Germline V CDR1 and CDR2: SEHNR, FQNEAQ (reference sequence). This sequence was found in a woman between 50 and 59 years old in good health and CMV-seropositive. The chain couples TRBV7-9 to TRBJ1-2, with 10 bases fitting TRBD1. Sequencing was carried out using PBMCs. The CDR3 sequence: CASSQTGGHYYGYTS. For the CDR3, the DNA is TGTGCCAGCAGCCAGACAGGGGGCCACTACTATGGCTACACCTCC.